These 13 T cell receptor beta chains came from one sample sequenced in a study of graft-versus-host responses after intestinal transplantation. Using immunoSEQ multiplex PCR, the repertoire was profiled, and TCRdb retains in-frame clones only, with some absent. The sample holds tens of thousands of clones, roughly nine tenths seen once. Their antigens are not known. Sequenced here: unstimulated CD4+ T cells sorted from spleen or lymph node cells, sampled before intestinal transplant. Receptors originate from a human donor who received an intestinal transplant.

The gene calls are TRBV5-1 and TRBJ1-1; D perhaps matches TRBD1 (6 bases). From germline, CDR1 is SGHRS and CDR2 YFSETQ. The CDR3 spans 16 residues. The V gene lost 4 bases and the J gene lost 4 bases, with 20 bases spanning the gap. The CDR3 region is CASSPLQGPTGTEAFF. The CDR3 DNA follows: TGCGCCAGCAGCCCATTACAGGGCCCCACGGGCACTGAAGCTTTCTTT.

The genes are TRBV11-2 and TRBJ2-7; 9 positions agree with TRBD2. This CDR3 region has 17 residues. Germline CDR1 is SGHAT and CDR2 is FQNNGV. The J segment lost 5 bases and the V segment lost 2 bases, leaving 13 bases of the junction unmatched. CDR3 bases: TGTGCCAGCAGCTTATGGACAGTGTCTAGCGGGGTGCACGAGCAGTACTTC. Translating it yields CASSLWTVSSGVHEQYF.

This chain joins TRBV5-1 and TRBJ2-1, with D perhaps TRBD1 (6 bases). Germline loops: CDR1 SGHRS, CDR2 YFSETQ. V dropped 0 bases and J dropped 5 bases, with 12 bases sitting between them. CDR3 length equals 15 residues. CDR3 DNA: TGCGCCAGCAGCTTGGAGGTGGGGGCAAACAATGAGCAGTTCTTC. Translating gives CASSLEVGANNEQFF.

A note on this clone: Other DNA sequences in the same sample also yield this CDR3. The genes are TRBV6-1 and TRBJ1-6; TRBD1 is a possible D gene (6 bases). Germline CDR1 MNHNS, CDR2 SASEGT. This CDR3 comprises 14 residues. The V end was cut by 2 bases, the J end by 8 bases, with 10 bases between. In nucleotides, the CDR3 is TGTGCCAGCAGTGAATGGGCAGGGGATTCACCCCTCCACTTT. Translation gives CASSEWAGDSPLHF.

The chain employs TRBV28 and TRBJ2-7; the match to TRBD1 covers 10 bases. The germline V gene has CDR1 MDHEN and CDR2 SYDVKM. The CDR3 covers 15 residues. V trimming: 6 bases; J trimming: 4 bases; junction bases outside the gene matches: 9. The CDR3 loop is CASRHGTGVGYEQYF. The CDR3 DNA sequence: TGTGCCAGCAGGCATGGGACAGGGGTTGGGTACGAGCAGTACTTC.

The V and J genes are TRBV6-1 and TRBJ2-1; TRBD2 matches 7 bases. After removal of 7 bases from V and 2 bases from J, the junction contained 5 bases not matched to a gene. CDR3 length: 14 residues. Germline V CDR1 and CDR2: MNHNS, SASEGT. In nucleotides, the CDR3 is TGTGCCAGCAACCCTAGCGGAGCCTACAATGAGCAGTTCTTC. It encodes CASNPSGAYNEQFF.

The chain uses TRBV5-4 and TRBJ2-5; TRBD1 is a possible D gene (6 bases). The DNA end favors TRBJ2-7, so the J call may be wrong. The CDR3 is 13 residues long. Germline-derived CDR1 and CDR2 are SGHNT and YYREEE (reference sequence). CDR3 protein: CASSPGHQYEQYF. The DNA of the CDR3 is TGTGCCAGCAGCCCGGGACACCAATACGAGCAGTACTTC.

V is TRBV29-1 and J is TRBJ1-1, with D hard to call. The CDR3 runs to 12 residues. V was cut by 5 bases and J by 0 bases, with 7 bases left in between. CDR1 and CDR2 from the germline V gene are SQVTM and ANQGSEA. CDR3 amino acids: CSVQVLNTEAFF. In DNA form, the CDR3 reads TGCAGCGTTCAGGTTTTGAACACTGAAGCTTTCTTT.

The gene calls are TRBV7-8 and TRBJ1-6, with 9 nucleotides matching TRBD1. Trimming took 2 bases from V and 10 from J; bases not matched to a gene: 6. The CDR3 extends over 15 amino acids. The germline CDR1 and CDR2 sequences are SGHVS and FQNEAQ. In nucleotides, the CDR3 is TGTGCCAGCAGCTTATCGGGACAGGGTGGGTCACCCCTCCACTTT. This codes for CASSLSGQGGSPLHF. Supplemented by reference TRBV7-8 and TRBJ1-6, the full variable domain reads GAGVSQSPRYKVAKRGQDVALRCDPISGHVSLFWYQQALGQGPEFLTYFQNEAQLDKSGLPSDRFFAERPEGSVSTLKIQRTQQEDSAVYLCASSLSGQGGSPLHFGNGTRLTVT.

As regards this clone: Other DNA sequences in this specimen translate into the identical CDR3. J is TRBJ1-2 and V is TRBV19, with 8 positions matching TRBD1. Germline V gene sequence: CDR1 LNHDA, CDR2 SQIVND (reference sequence). The V segment lost 9 bases and the J segment 11 bases; nucleotides outside the gene matches: 17. The CDR3 runs to 14 residues. The CDR3 bases are TGTGCCAGCTTGGCCGGGACAGGAAAAGGTGGTTACACCTTC. This gives the protein CASLAGTGKGGYTF.

This clone was seen once. V is TRBV19 and J is TRBJ2-2, with 10 bases aligning to TRBD2. The trim removed 5 bases at V and 7 bases at J, leaving 10 bases unmatched. The germline CDR1 and CDR2 sequences are LNHDA and SQIVND (reference sequence). CDR3 size: 16 residues. The CDR3 protein is CASSFQAGGALGELFF. DNA for the CDR3: TGTGCCAGTAGTTTCCAAGCGGGGGGGGCCCTCGGGGAGCTGTTTTTT.

This chain joins TRBV9 and TRBJ2-2; 7 nucleotides match TRBD1. The CDR3 runs 17 residues. Germline V gene lookup returns CDR1 SGDLS and CDR2 YYNGEE. Trimming removed 4 bases from V and 5 bases from J; junction bases left unmatched: 14. The CDR3 DNA reads as TGTGCCAGCAGCATGCGAGGACAGGTCGTTCGGACCGGGGAGCTGTTTTTT. Residues: CASSMRGQVVRTGELFF.

The chain has TRBV18 and TRBJ1-6, with D uncertain. From germline, CDR1 is KGHSH and CDR2 LQKENI. The length of the CDR3 is 16 residues. V was cut by 3 bases and J by 0 bases, with 9 bases left in between. DNA for the CDR3: TGTGCCAGCTCACCCGCCCCGAGCTCCTATAATTCACCCCTCCACTTT. This sequence encodes CASSPAPSSYNSPLHF.